This is a list of T cell receptor beta chains from one sample in a study of regulatory T cells in long-lasting Graves disease. TCRdb analysed the multiplex PCR reads with MiXCR anew, one entry per CDR3 protein. Of 400,000 to 600,000 distinct CDR3 sequences listed, 20% to 25% are singletons. The starting material was peripheral blood mononuclear cells (PBMCs), obtained when the disease was refractory, from a patient treated with antithyroid drugs. All receptors come from a female donor with Graves disease. The CDR3 runs from the conserved cysteine through the conserved F or W. A D gene is named only where the DNA matches it firmly. Size tells how often a clone was seen (once, few, many) or the class of an expanded clone, and some rows leave it out.

D	length	V	size	J	DNA	CDR3
-	17	TRBV28	many	TRBJ1-1	TGTGCCAGCAGTTTCCACGTTCGGGACCCGAGACGGGCTGAAGCTTTCTTT	CASSFHVRDPRRAEAFF
TRBD1	16	TRBV7-2	-	TRBJ1-1	TGTGCCAGCAGCTGGCCGGGACAGGGGGCCGGCACTGAAGCTTTCTTT	CASSWPGQGAGTEAFF
-	13	TRBV28	many	TRBJ1-2	TGTGCCAGCAGTCCCAGGGTTGACTATGGCAACACCTTC	CASSPRVDYGNTF
TRBD1	15	TRBV29-1	-	TRBJ2-5	TGCAGCCTTGCATCCGGGACAGGTCACCAAGAGACCCAGTACTTC	CSLASGTGHQETQYF
-	14	TRBV12-3/TRBV12-4	-	TRBJ2-3	TGTGCCAGCAGTTTGAAGGTCGGCCCCTTAACGCAGTATTTT	CASSLKVGPLTQYF
-	14	TRBV20-1	many	TRBJ2-5	TGCAGTGCTACCCCTTGGACTATCGGGAAGACCCAGTACTTC	CSATPWTIGKTQYF
-	13	TRBV12-5	-	TRBJ1-1	TGTGCTAGTGGTTTATTAGCGAGAGGGGAAGCTTTCTTT	CASGLLARGEAFF
TRBD1	14	TRBV6-1	few	TRBJ1-5	TGTGCCAGCAGGACAGGGGGTGGCAATCAGCCCCAGCATTTT	CASRTGGGNQPQHF
-	13	TRBV11-3	many	TRBJ2-5	TGTGCCAGCAGCTTAGGCGACCAGGAGACCCAGTACTTC	CASSLGDQETQYF
TRBD2	15	TRBV19	-	TRBJ2-2	TGTGCCAGTGTCAGGGCGGGAGTCGGCACCGGGGAGCTGTTTTTT	CASVRAGVGTGELFF